This T cell receptor beta chain came from a study of blood T cells in healthy people across ages (dated by TCRdb to between 2015 and 2017). As for the study more broadly: In model experiments, template switching captured about one uniquely barcoded TCR beta cDNA molecule for every two T cells. To avoid experimental bias, donors of different ages were randomly spread across the sequencing lanes. Four age groups were formed from the donors: young (average approximately 15 years), middle-aged (approximately 41), aged (approximately 60) and long-lived (around 82). Two additional independent replicas of 1 million unique cDNA reads from the same blood draw were analyzed for two donors (one aged 18 to 30 and one aged 80 or older). The study measured age-related changes in TCR beta repertoire diversity using deep sequencing normalized with unique cDNA molecular identifiers.

Libraries were prepared through 5' RACE. The sequencer was an Illumina HiSeq 2500. The second PCR ran for roughly 7 to 12 cycles and used a J-beta primer mix along with a sample-barcoded 5' primer. A template-switch 5' adaptor carrying 12 random nucleotides introduced a unique molecular identifier onto each TCR beta cDNA molecule. Each sample yielded at least 2.5 million CDR3-containing paired-end reads. All of the RNA was converted into first-strand cDNA using the Mint cDNA synthesis kit, with a TRBC-specific oligonucleotide serving as the primer. Following uracil-DNA glycosylase treatment, a first 18-cycle PCR with universal primers M1SS and BC2_uni_R was performed on all cDNA. Per the source publication's procedure: For normalization, 1 million high-quality reads, each with a distinct molecular identifier, were randomly selected from each sample. Instead of being binned into consensus sequences, reads that shared molecular identifiers were thrown out. MiTCR, with a Q25 quality threshold and the strictest error-elimination algorithm, was used for CDR3 identification, clonotype clustering and error correction. A nonparametric unseen species model with Euler transformation was used to estimate lower-bound total TCR beta diversity. Clones were called with MiXCR by TCRdb after fastp trimmed the public reads at Q25, and only in-frame beta chains were retained. Each entry merges the rows of one CDR3 protein and shows their most common DNA and genes. TCRdb's processing, not the study's, gives the V and J calls here. For this sample there are about 900,000 distinct CDR3 sequences; about 48% appear just once. The ten largest clones represent roughly an eighth of the sample.

For this clonotype: Its antigen specificity is not known. No per-base quality is available; no much larger clone lies one base away.

According to the germline V gene (reference sequence), CDR1 reads SGHKS and CDR2 reads YYEKEE. The CDR3 numbers 15 residues from cysteine through phenylalanine. Kept here is only the CDR3 DNA, which spans 45 bases and is read in frame from base 1. V and J are truncated by 6 bases and 5 bases respectively, leaving an intervening sequence of 18 bases. Study-wide conclusions, independent of this receptor: Donor CMV infection status was unknown, potentially confounding age-related changes in expanded clonotypes. Estimates of total diversity from one million sequenced T cells were regarded as lower bounds and underestimates. As age increased, observed TCR beta diversity per million T cells dropped in a roughly linear way, and a significant reduction was already evident by age roughly 36. Compared with the aged group, the long-lived group had more naive CD4+ T cells, fewer expanded clones and increased TCR diversity, a pattern suggesting age selection. Conclusive comparison of naive and antigen-experienced compartments was prevented by the profiling of bulk unsorted PBMCs. A strong correlation was found between observed TCR beta diversity and the percentage of naive T cells measured by flow cytometry.

Donors were a few dozen systemically healthy Caucasian individuals from Russia aged roughly 6 to 95 years. Each donor gave 8 to 10 milliliters of peripheral blood, drawn into EDTA-treated Vacutainer tubes. Ficoll-Paque density-gradient centrifugation was used to isolate PBMCs, with at least 6.5 million per sample. Trizol reagent was used to extract total RNA from the PBMCs, yielding at least 6 micrograms per sample. Naive CD45RAhigh/CD27high T cell percentages were measured by flow cytometry on a PBMC aliquot from every donor. This TCR was sampled from a man aged 25 to 40 in good health. The sample consisted of blood. The chain is encoded by TRBV5-5 joined to TRBJ1-5; 5 matching bases give a weak D call of TRBD1. The CDR3 region reads CASKVTGRVDQPQHF. The DNA is TGTGCCAGCAAGGTAACAGGACGGGTGGATCAGCCCCAGCATTTT.